Listed below are T cell receptor beta chains from one sample, sequenced in a study of a mutant IDH1 vaccine in newly diagnosed glioma. Profiled with immunoSEQ multiplex PCR; TCRdb holds only in-frame clones, not every one. The table has about 88,000 clones, around 79% seen once. The specimen was PBMCs, collected from a glioma patient treated with radiotherapy, temozolomide or both. The receptors were gathered from a man aged 35-49 years with glioma. Some clones in this sample may be carry-over from other donors' samples. Both conserved end residues are part of each CDR3. The D gene is left open where the match is weak. Where a row states a size, it is once, few, many or the class of an expanded clone; other rows omit it.

v_call	clone_size	j_call	d_call	cdr3_aa	cdr3_nt
TRBV6-5	few	TRBJ1-2	TRBD1	CASSYSTGGSGYTF	TGTGCCAGCAGTTACTCGACAGGGGGCTCTGGCTACACCTTC
TRBV12-5	-	TRBJ1-2	-	CASGFDRKRGYTF	TGTGCTAGTGGATTCGACAGGAAACGAGGCTACACCTTC
TRBV2	-	TRBJ1-1	-	CASSDEYTEAFF	TGTGCCAGCAGTGACGAGTACACTGAAGCTTTCTTT
TRBV29-1	-	TRBJ2-7	TRBD1	CSVEGDRGTYEQYF	TGCAGCGTTGAAGGGGACAGGGGCACCTACGAGCAGTACTTC
TRBV5-6	few	TRBJ1-6	TRBD1	CASSRQGRAPLHF	TGTGCCAGCAGCAGACAGGGGAGAGCACCCCTCCACTTT
TRBV19	-	TRBJ2-7	-	CASSMRGADYEQYF	TGTGCCAGTAGTATGAGGGGGGCGGACTACGAGCAGTACTTC
TRBV6-6	-	TRBJ2-4	-	CASSGVGSIQYF	TGTGCCAGCAGTGGGGTAGGGAGCATTCAGTACTTC
TRBV27	-	TRBJ2-2	-	CASSLSSTGELFF	TGTGCCAGCAGTTTATCGAGCACCGGGGAGCTGTTTTTT
TRBV19	-	TRBJ1-1	-	CASKPGYTFPATEAFF	TGTGCCAGTAAACCGGGATACACATTCCCGGCTACTGAAGCTTTCTTT
TRBV4-1	-	TRBJ1-1	TRBD1	CASSQAGGPMMNTEAFF	TGCGCCAGCAGCCAAGCAGGGGGCCCTATGATGAACACTGAAGCTTTCTTT
TRBV5-4	-	TRBJ1-2	TRBD1	CASSQQGGDGYTF	TGTGCCAGCAGCCAACAGGGGGGTGATGGCTACACCTTC
TRBV6-4	-	TRBJ1-2	-	CASSAEPGRGGYGYTF	TGTGCCAGCAGTGCCGAACCGGGGCGTGGAGGGTATGGCTACACCTTC
TRBV6-5	-	TRBJ2-1	-	CASSYSKEVGQFF	TGTGCCAGCAGTTACTCGAAGGAAGTTGGGCAATTCTTC
TRBV5-1	-	TRBJ1-6	TRBD1	CASRQGNSPLHF	TGCGCCAGCAGACAGGGGAATTCACCCCTCCACTTT
TRBV7-9	-	TRBJ2-7	TRBD2	CASSLGRTSGTGEQYF	TGTGCCAGCAGCTTAGGGCGGACTAGCGGAACAGGCGAGCAGTACTTC
TRBV7-9	-	TRBJ1-2	-	CASSPLRGTHGQNYGYTF	TGTGCCAGCAGCCCACTGAGGGGGACCCACGGGCAGAACTATGGCTACACCTTC
TRBV29-1	-	TRBJ1-1	TRBD1	CSARPDRDTEAFF	TGCAGCGCCCGGCCGGACAGGGACACTGAAGCTTTCTTT
TRBV15	-	TRBJ1-1	-	CATSRDQRVGAEAFF	TGTGCCACCAGCAGAGATCAGAGGGTTGGCGCTGAAGCTTTCTTT
TRBV18	-	TRBJ2-7	-	CASSPGDVYEQYF	TGTGCCAGCTCACCGGGGGACGTATACGAGCAGTACTTC
TRBV29-1	-	TRBJ2-1	-	CSVQGTSYNEQFF	TGCAGCGTTCAGGGGACCTCCTACAATGAGCAGTTCTTC
TRBV10-2	-	TRBJ2-1	TRBD2	CASTLAGGYNEQFF	TGCGCCAGCACTCTAGCGGGGGGGTACAATGAGCAGTTCTTC
TRBV5-4	few	TRBJ1-1	-	CASRPRDHTEAFF	TGTGCCAGCAGGCCCAGGGATCACACTGAAGCTTTCTTT
TRBV2	-	TRBJ1-1	-	CASSKEGTRTEAFF	TGTGCCAGCAGTAAGGAGGGGACGAGAACTGAAGCTTTCTTT
TRBV4-1	-	TRBJ2-7	TRBD1	CASSQGAAGTGRDEQYF	TGCGCCAGCAGCCAAGGGGCCGCCGGGACAGGGAGGGACGAGCAGTACTTC
TRBV19	-	TRBJ1-1	-	CASSSPGGANTEAFF	TGTGCCAGTAGTTCACCGGGAGGGGCGAACACTGAAGCTTTCTTT
TRBV18	-	TRBJ1-6	-	CASSPRADNSPLHF	TGTGCCAGCTCACCAAGGGCGGATAATTCACCCCTCCACTTT
TRBV29-1	-	TRBJ1-1	TRBD1	CSVGGQMNTEAFF	TGCAGCGTTGGGGGACAGATGAACACTGAAGCTTTCTTT
TRBV12-5	few	TRBJ2-7	TRBD1	CASGLGQGTNEQYF	TGTGCTAGTGGTCTGGGACAGGGAACCAACGAGCAGTACTTC
TRBV7-9	-	TRBJ1-2	TRBD1	CASSPSGGSGYTF	TGTGCCAGCAGCCCGTCAGGGGGCTCTGGCTACACCTTC
TRBV30	-	TRBJ1-2	-	CAWSVQNRNYGYTF	TGTGCCTGGAGTGTGCAAAACCGCAACTATGGCTACACCTTC
TRBV6-6	-	TRBJ1-5	-	CASSYSQSNQPQHF	TGTGCCAGCAGTTACTCCCAGAGCAATCAGCCCCAGCATTTT
TRBV25-1	-	TRBJ1-4	-	CASSELIGLNEKLFF	TGTGCCAGCAGTGAATTGATAGGGCTTAATGAAAAACTGTTTTTT
TRBV5-1	-	TRBJ2-7	-	CASSWGSYEQYF	TGCGCCAGCAGCTGGGGTAGCTACGAGCAGTACTTC
TRBV18	-	TRBJ2-1	TRBD1	CASSPDRGSYNEQFF	TGTGCCAGCTCACCAGACAGGGGGAGTTACAATGAGCAGTTCTTC
TRBV9	-	TRBJ1-6	-	CASSVGAGNSPLHF	TGTGCCAGCAGCGTAGGGGCAGGGAATTCACCCCTCCACTTT
TRBV19	-	TRBJ1-2	-	CASSRIGGTGYGYTF	TGTGCCAGTAGCCGCATAGGGGGGACGGGCTATGGCTACACCTTC
TRBV2	-	TRBJ2-2	-	CASSPTGANTGELFF	TGTGCCAGCAGTCCTACTGGGGCGAACACCGGGGAGCTGTTTTTT
TRBV6-5	-	TRBJ1-2	-	CASSNSRFDGYTF	TGTGCCAGCAGCAACAGCCGTTTTGATGGCTACACCTTC
TRBV5-1	-	TRBJ2-5	-	CASSLEETQYF	TGCGCCAGCAGCTTAGAAGAGACCCAGTACTTC
TRBV15	-	TRBJ1-2	-	CATSRGGEANYGYTF	TGTGCCACCAGCAGAGGGGGGGAGGCGAACTATGGCTACACCTTC
TRBV6-5	-	TRBJ2-2	-	CASSHDRRNTGELFF	TGTGCCAGCAGTCATGACAGACGGAACACCGGGGAGCTGTTTTTT
TRBV5-6	once	TRBJ1-5	-	CASSLVSNSNQPQHF	TGTGCCAGCAGCTTGGTCAGTAATAGCAATCAGCCCCAGCATTTT
TRBV2	-	TRBJ1-2	-	CASRIQGTGGYTF	TGTGCCAGCAGGATACAGGGAACGGGTGGCTACACCTTC
TRBV2	-	TRBJ2-1	TRBD2	CASRPGTSGAQFF	TGTGCCAGCAGACCCGGGACTAGCGGGGCCCAGTTCTTC
TRBV6-5	-	TRBJ2-7	TRBD1	CASSPSGTANYEQYF	TGTGCCAGCAGTCCCTCCGGGACAGCCAACTACGAGCAGTACTTC